The TCR beta chain under discussion was sequenced for a study of early T cells in non-severe SARS-CoV-2 infection. CDR3 length: 11 amino acids. V lost 5 bases and J 3 bases, leaving 5 bases between the germline ends. From germline, CDR1 is SQVTM and CDR2 ANQGSEA. Unique molecular identifiers were affixed to single, distinct cDNA molecules. MiXCR, applied by TCRdb to the 5' RACE reads, yields one record per CDR3 protein. The table includes 81,000 or so distinct CDR3 sequences, 12% detected once. This clonotype was seen ten or more times. V and J are TRBV29-1 and TRBJ2-1; D gene ambiguous. This receptor was obtained from an adult who was a healthcare worker with PCR-confirmed SARS-CoV-2 infection or an uninfected control (not recorded which). What was sequenced was whole blood. CDR3 nucleotide sequence: TGCAGCGTTCGGTTCTACAATGAGCAGTTCTTC. The encoded protein is CSVRFYNEQFF.